This T cell receptor (beta chain) was identified in a study of CD8+ T cells in alopecia areata. cDNA prepared by RNA extraction and subsequent reverse transcription served as the template for sequencing. The assay was immunoSEQ multiplex PCR, and TCRdb's table has in-frame clones only and misses some. This sample has approximately 150,000 clones, with 55% found just once. This clone has only a few counts. Germline V gene sequence: CDR1 KGHSH, CDR2 LQKENI. This CDR3 region has 13 residues. V dropped 6 bases and J dropped 5 bases, with 10 bases sitting between them. Material for sequencing was CD4+ T cells sorted from blood. The clonotype was recovered from a human donor in good health. The chain has TRBV18 and TRBJ1-4; TRBD1 is a possible D gene (6 bases). CDR3 bases: TGTGCCAGCTCTCAGGGGCTAAATGAAAAACTGTTTTTT. This gives the protein CASSQGLNEKLFF.